This T cell receptor (beta chain) was sequenced in a study of vaccination and CD4 T cells after COVID-19. Study overall: The stimulating agents, overlapping spike peptides, came from SARS-CoV-2, HCoV-NL63, HCoV-OC43 and HCoV-229E.

On this clonotype itself: Its target is unknown.

Regarding treatment: approximately nine-day PBMC culture with coronavirus spike peptide pools or control peptides (ViraFEST assay). Cultures used more than 1.5 million PBMCs per well, 9 to 10 IU/ml IL-2 and about 9.9 ug/ml peptides. Germline V gene lookup returns CDR1 SNHLY and CDR2 FYNNEI. This CDR3 region has 14 residues. V was clipped by 6 bases and J by 6 bases; unmatched bases: 8. Sequence data for DNA of cultured CD4+ T cells were generated by the Oncomine TCR Beta short-read assay. A single record per CDR3 protein comes from TCRdb applying MiXCR to the PCR reads. The sample comprises about 19,000 distinct CDR3 sequences, around 48% of which are singletons, and 2% to 3% rests with the top ten.

The sequences come from CD4+ T cells from blood, cultured in vitro, collected after SARS-CoV-2 vaccination. This TCR was sampled from a human donor who had recovered from COVID-19. J is TRBJ1-1 and V is TRBV2, with 9 nucleotides matching TRBD1. The CDR3 DNA sequence: TGTGCCAGCAGCCCGGACAGGGGTAGCCCTGAAGCTTTCTTT. Amino acid sequence: CASSPDRGSPEAFF.